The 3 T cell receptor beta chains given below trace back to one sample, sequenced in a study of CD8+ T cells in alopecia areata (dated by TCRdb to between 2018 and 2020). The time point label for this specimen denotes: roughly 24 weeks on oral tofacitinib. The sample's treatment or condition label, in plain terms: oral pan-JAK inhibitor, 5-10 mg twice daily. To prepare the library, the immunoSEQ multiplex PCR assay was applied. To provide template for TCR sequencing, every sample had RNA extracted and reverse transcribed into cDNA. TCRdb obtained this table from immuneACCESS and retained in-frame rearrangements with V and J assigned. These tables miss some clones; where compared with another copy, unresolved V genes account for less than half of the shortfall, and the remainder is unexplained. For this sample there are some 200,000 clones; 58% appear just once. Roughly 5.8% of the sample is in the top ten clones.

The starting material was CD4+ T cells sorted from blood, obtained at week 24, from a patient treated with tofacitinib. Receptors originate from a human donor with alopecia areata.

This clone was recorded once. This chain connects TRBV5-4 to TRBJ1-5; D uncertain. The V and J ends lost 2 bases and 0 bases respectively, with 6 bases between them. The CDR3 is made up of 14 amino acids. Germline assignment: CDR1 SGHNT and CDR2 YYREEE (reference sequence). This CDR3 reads CASSFFGSNQPQHF. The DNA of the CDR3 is TGTGCCAGCAGCTTCTTCGGTAGCAATCAGCCCCAGCATTTT.

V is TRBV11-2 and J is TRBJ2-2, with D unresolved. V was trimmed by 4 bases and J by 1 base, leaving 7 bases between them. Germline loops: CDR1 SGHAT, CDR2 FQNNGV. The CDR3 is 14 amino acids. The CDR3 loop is CASSSEKNTGELFF. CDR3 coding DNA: TGTGCCAGCAGCTCCGAGAAGAACACCGGGGAGCTGTTTTTT.

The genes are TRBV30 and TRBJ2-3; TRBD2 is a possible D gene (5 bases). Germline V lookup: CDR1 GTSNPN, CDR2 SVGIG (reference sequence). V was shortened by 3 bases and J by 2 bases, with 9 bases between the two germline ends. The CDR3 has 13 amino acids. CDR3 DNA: TGTGCCTGGAGCGTCGGGAACACAGATACGCAGTATTTT. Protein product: CAWSVGNTDTQYF.